This T cell receptor (beta chain) was retrieved from a study of shared clonotypes between healthy human individuals. The V end lost 0 bases, the J end lost 5 bases, and 10 bases lay between the germline ends. This CDR3 is built from 14 residues. This table comes from immunoSEQ multiplex PCR, and its TCRdb copy is limited to in-frame clones, with some not included. This repertoire shows some 580,000 clones, about 96% found once; its top ten account for 0.057%. This clone was seen more than once but under ten times. The V gene is TRBV6-7, the J gene TRBJ1-2; D call uncertain. TRBV6-7 is an ORF; its function is uncertain. The TCR was taken from a woman younger than 45 in good health. The sequencing input was naive CD4+ T cells sorted from blood. Subset denoted: CD45RA+ positively selected. CDR3 in DNA: TGTGCCAGCAGTTACTCTACCCCCTGGTATGGCTACACCTTC. It yields the protein CASSYSTPWYGYTF.